The 21 T cell receptor beta chains below come from one sample, sequenced in a study of blood T cell repertoires in COVID-19. Clones were sequenced by immunoSEQ multiplex PCR, and TCRdb holds only the in-frame ones, with some missing. The profile shows 150,000 or so clones, approximately 87% of them singletons. Sample: PBMCs or T cells enriched from blood (not recorded which). Receptors originate from a woman aged 45-60 years who had recovered from COVID-19.

The CDR3 DNA is TGTGCCAGCAGCCCCGCCGGGGGTCTTACCTACGAGCAGTACGTC. It codes for CASSPAGGLTYEQYV. This sequence joins TRBV7-9 and TRBJ2-7, with TRBD2 as a possible D gene (6 bases). The V end lost 5 bases, the J end lost 2 bases, and 16 bases lay between the germline ends. CDR3 length: 15 amino acids. Germline-derived CDR1 and CDR2 are SEHNR and FQNEAQ (reference sequence).

The V call is TRBV7-2, the J call TRBJ2-5; 7 bases agree with TRBD2. CDR3 length: 14 amino acids. Germline V gives CDR1 SGHTA, CDR2 FQGNSA. The J segment lost 7 bases and the V segment lost 1 base, leaving 6 bases of the junction unmatched. CDR3 in amino acids: CASSLGGGIGTQYF. The DNA of the CDR3 is TGTGCCAGCAGCTTAGGGGGAGGGATAGGGACCCAGTACTTC.

This clone has only one observation. This sequence joins TRBV19 and TRBJ2-5; TRBD1 agrees at 8 bases. This CDR3 region has 13 residues. After removal of 5 bases from V and 5 bases from J, the junction contained 4 bases not matched to a gene. The germline CDR1 and CDR2 sequences are LNHDA and SQIVND (reference sequence). Written as DNA, the CDR3 is TGTGCCAGTAGTTCTCAGGGGGCCGAGACCCAGTACTTC. It codes for CASSSQGAETQYF.

This clone was detected only a few times. The CDR3, as DNA: TGCGCCAGCAGCTTGGGGGACAGGGGGTCGCGGAAACTGTTTTTT. Translation: CASSLGDRGSRKLFF. The rearrangement joins TRBV5-1 to TRBJ1-4, with 11 nucleotides matching TRBD1. There are 15 residues in the CDR3. Germline loops: CDR1 SGHRS, CDR2 YFSETQ. V dropped 0 bases and J dropped 11; count of bases not matched to a gene: 6.

In its sample, this clone was seen once. CDR3 DNA sequence: TGCGCCAGCAGGGACAGGGATTCACCCCTCCACTTT. Its protein is CASRDRDSPLHF. The chain couples TRBV10-1 to TRBJ1-6; TRBD1 aligns across 8 bases. From germline, CDR1 is WNHNN and CDR2 SYGVQD (reference sequence). The CDR3 is made up of 12 amino acids. V lost 6 bases to trimming and J lost 8 bases; unmatched junction nucleotides: 0.

This sequence joins TRBV19 and TRBJ1-5; D gene uncertain. CDR1 LNHDA and CDR2 SQIVND come from the germline V gene (reference sequence). Trimming pared 3 bases from V and 7 bases from J, leaving 10 bases between. CDR3 length: 13 amino acids. The CDR3 DNA reads TGTGCCAGTAGTATTTCAGAGGGACAGCCCCAGCATTTT. Its protein is CASSISEGQPQHF.

The rearrangement joins TRBV7-2 to TRBJ2-5, with 8 bases fitting TRBD2. CDR1 is SGHTA and CDR2 is FQGNSA in the germline V gene. V lost 5 bases and J lost 5; bases outside the gene matches: 7. CDR3 length: 14 amino acids. The CDR3 DNA sequence: TGTGCCAGCAGCCGCGGACTAGCATGGGAGACCCAGTACTTC. It translates to CASSRGLAWETQYF.

The CDR3 here is CASSANGENTEAFF. In nucleotides, the CDR3 is TGTGCCAGCAGCGCTAACGGGGAGAACACTGAAGCTTTCTTT. The rearrangement links TRBV7-2 to TRBJ1-1; no clear D. Germline CDR1 SGHTA, CDR2 FQGNSA. The germline V and J ends were trimmed by 5 bases and 1 base, with 11 bases remaining between them. The CDR3 length is 14 residues.

The V gene is TRBV28, the J gene TRBJ1-6, with 12 bases lining up with TRBD1. J gave up 14 bases and V 3 bases, and 8 bases lay outside the gene matches. CDR1 and CDR2 (germline): MDHEN, SYDVKM. This CDR3 has 15 residues. The CDR3: CASSFSGTGGLTLHF. In nucleotides, the CDR3 is TGTGCCAGCAGTTTCTCCGGGACAGGGGGCCTCACCCTCCACTTT.

The V gene is TRBV5-1, the J gene TRBJ2-1; TRBD2 agrees at 8 bases. The germline V gene has CDR1 SGHRS and CDR2 YFSETQ. The CDR3 has 14 amino acids. J gave up 7 bases and V 4 bases, and 7 bases lay outside the gene matches. This chain's CDR3 is CASSRAGVGNEQFF. The CDR3, as DNA: TGCGCCAGCAGCAGAGCGGGAGTCGGAAATGAGCAGTTCTTC.

V and J are TRBV30 and TRBJ1-5, with TRBD1 matching over 7 bases. CDR3 size: 18 residues. Looked up from germline, CDR1 is GTSNPN and CDR2 is SVGIG (reference sequence). The junction had 12 bases not matched to a gene; V was cut back by 0 bases and J by 1 base. The CDR3 coding sequence is TGTGCCTGGAGTGTAAGGGGGCCAGGCACGGTCAGCAATCAGCCCCAGCATTTT. It encodes CAWSVRGPGTVSNQPQHF.

J is TRBJ2-5 and V is TRBV29-1; 7 bases map to TRBD1. The CDR3 loop spans 11 amino acids. The V segment lost 7 bases and the J segment 4 bases; nucleotides outside the gene matches: 3. From germline, CDR1 is SQVTM and CDR2 ANQGSEA. The CDR3 reads CSGTGTETQYF. The CDR3 nucleotides read TGCAGCGGGACAGGAACAGAGACCCAGTACTTC.

The chain couples TRBV9 to TRBJ2-6, with TRBD1 as a possible D gene (6 bases). The V gene lost 1 base and the J gene lost 2 bases, with 7 bases spanning the gap. CDR1 and CDR2 from the germline V gene are SGDLS and YYNGEE. CDR3 size: 15 residues. DNA of the CDR3: TGTGCCAGCAGCGTACGGGACACTGGGGCCAACGTCCTGACTTTC. Residues: CASSVRDTGANVLTF.

The rearrangement uses TRBV12-3 or TRBV12-4 and TRBJ1-2, with D tentatively TRBD1 (5 bases). Trimming stripped 7 bases from V and 8 bases from J, with 17 bases between. This CDR3 is built from 13 residues. The CDR3 is CASNPLGEGGYTF. DNA for the CDR3: TGTGCCAGCAATCCCTTGGGGGAGGGGGGCTACACCTTC.

The CDR3, as DNA: TGTGCCAGCAGCCGTGGGGACAGCTCCTATAATTCACCCCTCCACTTT. Translated: CASSRGDSSYNSPLHF. V usage is TRBV7-2 and J usage is TRBJ1-6; 7 nucleotides line up with TRBD1. After removal of 5 bases from V and 0 bases from J, the junction contained 4 bases not matched to a gene. Germline CDR1 is SGHTA and CDR2 is FQGNSA. The CDR3 sequence is 16 residues long. The full variable domain, with the rest looked up from reference TRBV7-2 and TRBJ1-6, is GAGVSQSPSNKVTEKGKDVELRCDPISGHTALYWYRQSLGQGLEFLIYFQGNSAPDKSGLPSDRFSAERTGGSVSTLTIQRTQQEDSAVYLCASSRGDSSYNSPLHFGNGTRLTVT.

V gene TRBV6-1 combines with J gene TRBJ2-7, with 7 bases matching TRBD1. Per the germline V gene, CDR1 is MNHNS and CDR2 is SASEGT. This CDR3 comprises 15 residues. Germline trimming cut 2 bases from V and 3 bases from J; bases unmatched to any gene: 7. CDR3 protein: CASSESIHRGYEQYV. CDR3 sequence (DNA): TGTGCCAGCAGTGAATCTATCCACAGGGGCTACGAGCAGTACGTC.

In regard to this clone: A read error may explain this, as a much larger clone is one base away. V and J are TRBV6-4 and TRBJ1-1, with 7 bases that match TRBD1. CDR1 MRHNA and CDR2 SNTAGT come from the germline V gene. V shed 5 bases and J 1 base; nucleotides not matched to a gene: 1. This CDR3 is 13 amino acids long. The CDR3 DNA reads as TGTGCCAGCAGTCGGACAGGGAACACTGAAGCTTTCTTT. It translates to CASSRTGNTEAFF.

V gene TRBV25-1 combines with J gene TRBJ1-6, with D hard to call. The CDR3 consists of 15 residues. V lost 4 bases, J lost 0 bases, and 7 bases lay in between. Germline V CDR1 and CDR2: MGHDK, SYGVNS. The CDR3 loop reads CASSGEGSYNSPLHF. The CDR3 region has the DNA TGTGCCAGCAGTGGGGAGGGCTCCTATAATTCACCCCTCCACTTT.

V and J are TRBV11-3 and TRBJ2-1; TRBD1 matches 11 bases. The CDR3 runs 15 residues. Germline V gives CDR1 SGHNT, CDR2 YENEEA. The trim removed 5 bases at V and 4 bases at J, leaving 4 bases unmatched. CDR3 sequence: CASSIGQGAYNEQFF. The CDR3 nucleotides read TGTGCCAGCAGCATCGGACAGGGGGCTTACAATGAGCAGTTCTTC.

This chain links TRBV19 with TRBJ2-2; tentatively, D is TRBD2 (5 bases). The germline V gene encodes CDR1 LNHDA and CDR2 SQIVND (reference sequence). This CDR3 is 15 amino acids long. Trimming pared 7 bases from V and 7 bases from J, leaving 19 bases between. The CDR3 DNA sequence: TGTGCCAGTAATCCGGGGAATTGGGCAATCGGGGAGCTGTTTTTT. Protein: CASNPGNWAIGELFF.

This clone was counted a single time. The chain employs TRBV5-4 and TRBJ2-5; 12 bases match TRBD2. Germline trimming cut 4 bases from V and 5 bases from J; bases unmatched to any gene: 9. Germline-derived CDR1 and CDR2 are SGHNT and YYREEE (reference sequence). This CDR3 region has 16 residues. CDR3 sequence (DNA): TGTGCCAGCAGCCTTCTGACTAGCGGGGGACGGGAGACCCAGTACTTC. This sequence encodes CASSLLTSGGRETQYF.